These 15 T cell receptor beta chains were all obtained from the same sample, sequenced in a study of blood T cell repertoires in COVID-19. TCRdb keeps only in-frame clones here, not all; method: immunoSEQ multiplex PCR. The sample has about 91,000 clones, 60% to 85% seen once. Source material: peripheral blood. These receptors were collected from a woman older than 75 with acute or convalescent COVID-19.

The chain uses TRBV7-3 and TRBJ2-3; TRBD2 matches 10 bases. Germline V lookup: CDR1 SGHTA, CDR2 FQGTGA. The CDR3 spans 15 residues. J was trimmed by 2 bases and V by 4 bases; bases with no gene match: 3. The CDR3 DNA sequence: TGTGCCAGCAGCTCCGGACTAGCGGACACAGATACGCAGTATTTT. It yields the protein CASSSGLADTDTQYF.

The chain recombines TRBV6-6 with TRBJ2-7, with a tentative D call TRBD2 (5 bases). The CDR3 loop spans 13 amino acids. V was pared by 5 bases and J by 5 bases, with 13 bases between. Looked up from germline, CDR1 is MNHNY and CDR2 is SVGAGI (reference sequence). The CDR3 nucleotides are TGTGCCAGCAGTCTTCAGCGGTTCCACGAGCAGTACTTC. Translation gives CASSLQRFHEQYF.

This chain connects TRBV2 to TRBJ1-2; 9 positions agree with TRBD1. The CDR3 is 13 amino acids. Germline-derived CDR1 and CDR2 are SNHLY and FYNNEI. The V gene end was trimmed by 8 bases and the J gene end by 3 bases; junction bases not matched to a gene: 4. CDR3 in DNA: TGTGCCAGCGAAGGACAGGGGCACTATGGCTACACCTTC. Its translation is CASEGQGHYGYTF.

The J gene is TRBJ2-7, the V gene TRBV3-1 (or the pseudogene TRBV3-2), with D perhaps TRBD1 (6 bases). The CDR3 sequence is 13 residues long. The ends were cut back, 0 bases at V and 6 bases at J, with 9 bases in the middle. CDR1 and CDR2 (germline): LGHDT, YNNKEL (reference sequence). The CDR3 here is CASSQEVGGEQYF. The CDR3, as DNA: TGTGCCAGCAGCCAAGAGGTAGGGGGCGAGCAGTACTTC.

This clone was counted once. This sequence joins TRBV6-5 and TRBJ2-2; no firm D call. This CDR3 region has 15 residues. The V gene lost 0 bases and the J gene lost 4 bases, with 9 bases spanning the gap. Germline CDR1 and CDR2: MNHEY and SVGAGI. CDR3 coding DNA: TGTGCCAGCAGTTACTCGGATGACACCACCGGGGAGCTGTTTTTT. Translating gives CASSYSDDTTGELFF.

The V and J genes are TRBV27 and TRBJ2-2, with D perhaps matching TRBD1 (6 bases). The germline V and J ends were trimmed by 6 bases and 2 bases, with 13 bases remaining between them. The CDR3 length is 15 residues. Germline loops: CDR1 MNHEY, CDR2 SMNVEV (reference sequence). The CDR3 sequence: CASRSWGLNTGELFF. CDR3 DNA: TGTGCCAGCAGAAGTTGGGGGCTTAACACCGGGGAGCTGTTTTTT.

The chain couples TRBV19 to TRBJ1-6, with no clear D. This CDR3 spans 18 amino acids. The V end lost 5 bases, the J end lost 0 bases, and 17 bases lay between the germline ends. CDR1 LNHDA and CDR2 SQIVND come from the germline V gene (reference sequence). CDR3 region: CASSSTSGMSSYNSPLHF. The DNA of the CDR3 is TGTGCCAGTAGTTCAACGTCGGGGATGAGCTCCTATAATTCACCCCTCCACTTT. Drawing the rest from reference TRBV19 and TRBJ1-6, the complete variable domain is DGGITQSPKYLFRKEGQNVTLSCEQNLNHDAMYWYRQDPGQGLRLIYYSQIVNDFQKGDIAEGYSVSREKKESFPLTVTSAQKNPTAFYLCASSSTSGMSSYNSPLHFGNGTRLTVT.

In DNA form, the CDR3 reads TGTGCCAGCAGCTTTCCTACTGAGGAGACCCAGTACTTC. Translated, it gives CASSFPTEETQYF. The chain employs TRBV7-2 and TRBJ2-5; no clear D. Trimming took off 3 bases at V and 5 bases at J, with 10 bases between the two ends. Germline values: CDR1 SGHTA, CDR2 FQGNSA. The CDR3 is made up of 13 amino acids.

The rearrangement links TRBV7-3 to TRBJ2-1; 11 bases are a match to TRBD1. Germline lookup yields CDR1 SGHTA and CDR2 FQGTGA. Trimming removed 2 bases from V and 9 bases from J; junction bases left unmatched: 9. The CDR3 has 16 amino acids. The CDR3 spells CASSLGSVGQGAEQFF. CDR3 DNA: TGTGCCAGCAGCTTAGGGAGTGTTGGACAGGGGGCTGAGCAGTTCTTC.

The CDR3: CAWRETGGLQETQYF. In DNA, the CDR3 is TGTGCCTGGAGAGAGACAGGTGGACTTCAAGAGACCCAGTACTTC. This chain connects TRBV30 to TRBJ2-5, with a weak D call TRBD1 (6 bases). The CDR3 has 15 amino acids. Trimming took 3 bases from V and 2 from J, leaving 16 bases between them. From germline, CDR1 is GTSNPN and CDR2 SVGIG (reference sequence).

CDR3: CASSLEPGDTEAFF. CDR3 DNA: TGCGCCAGCAGCTTGGAACCGGGTGACACTGAAGCTTTCTTT. The chain recombines TRBV5-1 with TRBJ1-1, with D hard to call. Trimming pared 0 bases from V and 3 bases from J, leaving 9 bases between. The CDR3 spans 14 residues. The germline V gene encodes CDR1 SGHRS and CDR2 YFSETQ. The variable domain in full, with the rest retrieved from reference TRBV5-1 and TRBJ1-1, is KAGVTQTPRYLIKTRGQQVTLSCSPISGHRSVSWYQQTPGQGLQFLFEYFSETQRNKGNFPGRFSGRQFSNSRSEMNVSTLELGDSALYLCASSLEPGDTEAFFGQGTRLTVV.

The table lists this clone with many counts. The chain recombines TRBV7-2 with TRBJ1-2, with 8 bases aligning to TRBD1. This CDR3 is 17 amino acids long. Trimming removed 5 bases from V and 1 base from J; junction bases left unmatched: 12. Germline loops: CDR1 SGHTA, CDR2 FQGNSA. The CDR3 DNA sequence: TGTGCCAGCAGCACTGACCCTCAGGGGGCACTTAACTATGGCTACACCTTC. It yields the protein CASSTDPQGALNYGYTF.

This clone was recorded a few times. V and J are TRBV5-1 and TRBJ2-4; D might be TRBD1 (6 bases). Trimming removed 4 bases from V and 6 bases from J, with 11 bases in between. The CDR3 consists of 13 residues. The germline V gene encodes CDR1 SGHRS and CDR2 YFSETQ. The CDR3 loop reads CASSIGGTNIQYF. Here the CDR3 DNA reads TGCGCCAGCAGCATAGGGGGAACAAACATTCAGTACTTC.

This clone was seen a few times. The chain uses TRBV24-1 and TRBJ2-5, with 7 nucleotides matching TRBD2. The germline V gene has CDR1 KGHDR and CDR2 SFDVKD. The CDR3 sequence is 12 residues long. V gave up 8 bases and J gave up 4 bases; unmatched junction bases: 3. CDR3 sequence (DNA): TGTGCCACCAAAGGGAGGGGAGAGACCCAGTACTTC. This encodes CATKGRGETQYF.

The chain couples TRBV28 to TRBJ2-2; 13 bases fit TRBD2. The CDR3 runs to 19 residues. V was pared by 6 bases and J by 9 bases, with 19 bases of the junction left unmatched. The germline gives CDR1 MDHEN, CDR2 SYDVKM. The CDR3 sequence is CASSLFPGTSGTLNRELFF. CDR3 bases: TGTGCCAGCAGCCTTTTCCCTGGGACTAGCGGGACCTTAAACAGGGAGCTGTTTTTT.